These 9 T cell receptor beta chains originate from one sample sequenced in a study of T cell repertoires in cytomegalovirus infection. TCRdb itself ran the reads through MiXCR, one entry per CDR3 protein. Altogether 150,000 to 200,000 distinct CDR3 sequences are present, roughly 27% being singletons, with the ten largest covering roughly 29%. Sequences were obtained from PBMCs. These receptors were collected from a human donor in good health (CMV status not recorded). Some clones in this sample may be carry-over from other donors' samples.

This clonotype has more than one count but fewer than ten. V and J are TRBV7-6 and TRBJ1-2; D unclear. This CDR3 contains 12 residues. The V and J ends lost 5 bases and 2 bases respectively, with 6 bases between them. Germline assignment: CDR1 SGHVS and CDR2 FNYEAQ. DNA of the CDR3: TGTGCCAGCAGCCTCCAGAACTATGGCTACACCTTC. As protein: CASSLQNYGYTF.

The rearrangement uses TRBV5-6 and TRBJ1-5; a possible D gene is TRBD1 (6 bases). This CDR3 has 15 amino acids. The ends were cut back, 2 bases at V and 3 bases at J, with 12 bases in the middle. Germline V gives CDR1 SGHDT, CDR2 YYEEEE. The chain's CDR3 is CASSLGGPANQPQHF. DNA of the CDR3: TGTGCCAGCAGCTTAGGGGGGCCCGCCAATCAGCCCCAGCATTTT.

The gene calls are TRBV2 and TRBJ1-2, with 8 bases lining up with TRBD1. Germline loops: CDR1 SNHLY, CDR2 FYNNEI. V lost 6 bases to trimming and J lost 7 bases; unmatched junction nucleotides: 10. The CDR3 has 14 residues. CDR3 nucleotides: TGTGCCAGCAGCGTCGGACAGGGAATTCGTGGCTACACCTTC. Translation gives CASSVGQGIRGYTF.

Ten or more counts support this clonotype. This chain uses TRBV11-2 with TRBJ1-2; the D is unclear. CDR3 length equals 18 residues. V was clipped by 4 bases and J by 2 bases, with 23 bases between them. Germline V gives CDR1 SGHAT, CDR2 FQNNGV. CDR3 in DNA: TGTGCCAGCAGCTCTCTCGGCTCTCGGGCCCGAGTAAACTATGGCTACACCTTC. This codes for CASSSLGSRARVNYGYTF.

V gene TRBV3-1 combines with J gene TRBJ2-1, with a weak D call TRBD2 (5 bases). Germline V gene sequence: CDR1 LGHDT, CDR2 YNNKEL (reference sequence). Trimming took off 1 base at V and 4 bases at J, with 8 bases between the two ends. CDR3 length: 14 amino acids. CDR3: CASSQGPGYNEQFF. CDR3 DNA: TGTGCCAGCAGCCAAGGCCCGGGATACAATGAGCAGTTCTTC.

This clonotype was picked up a small number of times. The J gene is TRBJ2-3, the V gene TRBV2; D is uncertain. The germline gives CDR1 SNHLY, CDR2 FYNNEI. V was cut by 5 bases and J by 6 bases, with 21 bases left in between. This CDR3 is built from 16 residues. In nucleotides, the CDR3 is TGTGCCAGCAGTCCAGTATTCGGCCCCCGGCGGGATACGCAGTATTTT. Translating gives CASSPVFGPRRDTQYF.

This clonotype was picked up a small number of times. The chain carries TRBV15 and TRBJ2-7, with 9 nucleotides matching TRBD1. Germline trimming cut 3 bases from V and 1 base from J; bases unmatched to any gene: 4. This CDR3 comprises 15 residues. Germline V CDR1 and CDR2: LNHNV, YYDKDF (reference sequence). CDR3 sequence (DNA): TGTGCCACCAGCAGGCCCGGGACAGGGTCCTACGAGCAGTACTTC. Translating gives CATSRPGTGSYEQYF. Full variable domain (outside the CDR3, taken from reference TRBV15 and TRBJ2-7): DAMVIQNPRYQVTQFGKPVTLSCSQTLNHNVMYWYQQKSSQAPKLLFHYYDKDFNNEADTPDNFQSRRPNTSFCFLDIRSPGLGDTAMYLCATSRPGTGSYEQYFGPGTRLTVT.

This clonotype was recorded a few times. V is TRBV12-3 or TRBV12-4 and J is TRBJ2-7; TRBD2 aligns across 7 bases. V lost 1 base, J lost 3 bases, and 9 bases stayed unmatched. The CDR3 is 16 amino acids. CDR3 region: CASSLGTGGSFYEQYF. The CDR3, as DNA: TGTGCCAGCAGTTTAGGAACGGGGGGTTCGTTCTACGAGCAGTACTTC.

This chain joins TRBV11-2 and TRBJ1-1, with a possible D match to TRBD1 (6 bases). The germline V gene encodes CDR1 SGHAT and CDR2 FQNNGV. The CDR3 is 16 amino acids. Trimming took 6 bases from V and 1 from J, leaving 18 bases between them. CDR3 sequence (DNA): TGTGCCAGCAGACATCTCCCACAGGGCCCGAACACTGAAGCTTTCTTT. Translating it yields CASRHLPQGPNTEAFF.